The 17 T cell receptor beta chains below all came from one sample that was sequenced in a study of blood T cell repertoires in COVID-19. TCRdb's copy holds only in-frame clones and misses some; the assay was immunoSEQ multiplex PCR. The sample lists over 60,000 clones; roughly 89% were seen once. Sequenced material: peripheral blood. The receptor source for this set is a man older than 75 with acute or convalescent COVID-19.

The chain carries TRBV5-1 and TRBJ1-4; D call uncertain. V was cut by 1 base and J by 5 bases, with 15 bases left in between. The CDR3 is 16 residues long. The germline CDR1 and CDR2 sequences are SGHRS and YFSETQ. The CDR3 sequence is CASSLRPTNENEKLFF. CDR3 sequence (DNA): TGCGCCAGCAGCTTGCGACCGACTAATGAGAATGAAAAACTGTTTTTT. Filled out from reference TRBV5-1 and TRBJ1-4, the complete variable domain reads KAGVTQTPRYLIKTRGQQVTLSCSPISGHRSVSWYQQTPGQGLQFLFEYFSETQRNKGNFPGRFSGRQFSNSRSEMNVSTLELGDSALYLCASSLRPTNENEKLFFGSGTQLSVL.

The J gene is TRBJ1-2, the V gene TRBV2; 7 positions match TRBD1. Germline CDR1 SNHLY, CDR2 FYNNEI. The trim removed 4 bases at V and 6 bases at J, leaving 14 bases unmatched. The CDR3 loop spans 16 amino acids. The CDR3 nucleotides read TGTGCCAGCAGTGTGTACAGGGGAGGAGACGTAAATGGCTACACCTTC. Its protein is CASSVYRGGDVNGYTF.

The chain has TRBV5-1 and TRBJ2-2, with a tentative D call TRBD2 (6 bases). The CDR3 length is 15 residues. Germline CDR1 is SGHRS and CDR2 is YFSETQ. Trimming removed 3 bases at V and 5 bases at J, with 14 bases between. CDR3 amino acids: CASSSTSLPTGELFF. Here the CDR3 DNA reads TGCGCCAGCAGCTCGACTAGTCTCCCAACCGGGGAGCTGTTTTTT.

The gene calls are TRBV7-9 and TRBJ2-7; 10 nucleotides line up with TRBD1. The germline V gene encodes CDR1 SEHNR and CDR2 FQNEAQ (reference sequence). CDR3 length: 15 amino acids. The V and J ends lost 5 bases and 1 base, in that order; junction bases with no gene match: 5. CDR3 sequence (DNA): TGTGCCAGCAGCGCCTGGGACAGGGGATCCTACGAGCAGTACTTC. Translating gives CASSAWDRGSYEQYF.

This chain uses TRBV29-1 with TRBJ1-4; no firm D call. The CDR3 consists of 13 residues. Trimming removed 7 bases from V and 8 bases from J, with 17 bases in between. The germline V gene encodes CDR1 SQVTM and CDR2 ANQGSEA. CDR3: CSAVTESYEKLFF. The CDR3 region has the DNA TGCAGCGCTGTTACAGAGTCGTACGAAAAACTGTTTTTT.

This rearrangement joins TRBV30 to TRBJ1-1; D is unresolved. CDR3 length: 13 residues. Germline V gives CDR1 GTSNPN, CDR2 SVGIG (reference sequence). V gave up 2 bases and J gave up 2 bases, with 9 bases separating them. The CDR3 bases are TGTGCCTGGAGTAGGCGGATTAACACTGAAGCTTTCTTT. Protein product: CAWSRRINTEAFF.

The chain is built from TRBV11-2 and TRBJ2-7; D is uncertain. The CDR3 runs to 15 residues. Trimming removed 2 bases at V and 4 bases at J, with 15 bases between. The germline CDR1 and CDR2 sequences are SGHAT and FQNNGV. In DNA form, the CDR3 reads TGTGCCAGCAGCTTAAGACTGGGTCCGAGGTACGAGCAGTACTTC. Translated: CASSLRLGPRYEQYF. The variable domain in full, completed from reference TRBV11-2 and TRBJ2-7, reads EAGVAQSPRYKIIEKRQSVAFWCNPISGHATLYWYQQILGQGPKLLIQFQNNGVVDDSQLPKDRFSAERLKGVDSTLKIQPAKLEDSAVYLCASSLRLGPRYEQYFGPGTRLTVT.

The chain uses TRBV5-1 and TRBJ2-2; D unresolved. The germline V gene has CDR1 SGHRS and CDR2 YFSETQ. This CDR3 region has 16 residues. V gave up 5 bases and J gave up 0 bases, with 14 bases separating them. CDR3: CASSLNSFSNTGELFF. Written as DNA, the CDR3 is TGCGCCAGCAGTTTAAACTCATTCTCGAACACCGGGGAGCTGTTTTTT.

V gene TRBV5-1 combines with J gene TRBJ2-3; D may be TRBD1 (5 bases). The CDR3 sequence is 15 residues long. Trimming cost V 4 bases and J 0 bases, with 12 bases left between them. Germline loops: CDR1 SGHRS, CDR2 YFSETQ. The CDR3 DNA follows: TGCGCCAGCAGCCCTGGACAACATAGCACAGATACGCAGTATTTT. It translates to CASSPGQHSTDTQYF.

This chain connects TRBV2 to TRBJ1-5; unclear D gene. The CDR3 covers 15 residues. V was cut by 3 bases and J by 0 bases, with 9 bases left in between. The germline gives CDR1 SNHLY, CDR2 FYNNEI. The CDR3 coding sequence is TGTGCCAGCAGTGATGGTCCAGATAGCAATCAGCCCCAGCATTTT. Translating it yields CASSDGPDSNQPQHF.

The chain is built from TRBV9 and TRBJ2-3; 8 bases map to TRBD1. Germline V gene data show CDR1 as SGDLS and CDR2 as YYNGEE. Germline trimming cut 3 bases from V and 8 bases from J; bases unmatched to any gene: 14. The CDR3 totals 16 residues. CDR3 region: CASSGGTGAGFGTQYF. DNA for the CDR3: TGTGCCAGCAGCGGCGGGACAGGCGCGGGGTTTGGTACGCAGTATTTT.

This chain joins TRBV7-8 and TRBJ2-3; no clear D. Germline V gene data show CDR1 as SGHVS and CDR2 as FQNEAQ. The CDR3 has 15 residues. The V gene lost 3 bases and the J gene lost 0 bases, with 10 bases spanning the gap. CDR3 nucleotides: TGTGCCAGCAGCTTTTACAGCTCTAGCACAGATACGCAGTATTTT. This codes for CASSFYSSSTDTQYF.

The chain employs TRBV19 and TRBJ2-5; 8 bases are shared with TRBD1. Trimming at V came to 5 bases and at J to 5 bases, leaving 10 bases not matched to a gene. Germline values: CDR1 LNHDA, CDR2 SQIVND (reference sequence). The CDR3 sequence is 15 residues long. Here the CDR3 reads CASSRSGGRWETQYF. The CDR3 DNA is TGTGCCAGTAGTCGTTCAGGGGGCCGATGGGAGACCCAGTACTTC. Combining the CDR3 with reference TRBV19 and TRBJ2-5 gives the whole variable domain DGGITQSPKYLFRKEGQNVTLSCEQNLNHDAMYWYRQDPGQGLRLIYYSQIVNDFQKGDIAEGYSVSREKKESFPLTVTSAQKNPTAFYLCASSRSGGRWETQYFGPGTRLLVL.

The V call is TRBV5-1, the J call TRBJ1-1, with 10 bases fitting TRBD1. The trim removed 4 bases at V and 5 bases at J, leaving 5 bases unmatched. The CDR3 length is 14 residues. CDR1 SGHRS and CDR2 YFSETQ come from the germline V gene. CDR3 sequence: CASSQDRGRTEAFF. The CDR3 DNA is TGCGCCAGCAGCCAAGACAGGGGGCGAACTGAAGCTTTCTTT.

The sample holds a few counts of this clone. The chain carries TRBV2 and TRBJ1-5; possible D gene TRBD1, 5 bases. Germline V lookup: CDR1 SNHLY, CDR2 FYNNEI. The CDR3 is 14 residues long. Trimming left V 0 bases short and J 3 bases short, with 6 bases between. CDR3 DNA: TGTGCCAGCAGTGAAGCCAGGGCCAATCAGCCCCAGCATTTT. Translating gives CASSEARANQPQHF.

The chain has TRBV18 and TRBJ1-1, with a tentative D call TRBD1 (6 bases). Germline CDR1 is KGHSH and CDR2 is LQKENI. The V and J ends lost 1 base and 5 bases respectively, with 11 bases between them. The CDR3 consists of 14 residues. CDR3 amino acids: CASSPRGLWTEAFF. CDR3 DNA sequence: TGTGCCAGCTCACCACGGGGGCTGTGGACTGAAGCTTTCTTT. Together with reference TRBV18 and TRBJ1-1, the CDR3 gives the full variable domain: NAGVMQNPRHLVRRRGQEARLRCSPMKGHSHVYWYRQLPEEGLKFMVYLQKENIIDESGMPKERFSAEFPKEGPSILRIQQVVRGDSAAYFCASSPRGLWTEAFFGQGTRLTVV.

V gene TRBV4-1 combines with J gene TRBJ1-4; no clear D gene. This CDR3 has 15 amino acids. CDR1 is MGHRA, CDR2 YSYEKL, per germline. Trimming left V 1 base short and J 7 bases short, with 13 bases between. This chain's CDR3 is CASSQVAEGGEKLFF. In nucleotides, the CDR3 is TGCGCCAGCAGCCAAGTGGCAGAGGGAGGTGAAAAACTGTTTTTT.